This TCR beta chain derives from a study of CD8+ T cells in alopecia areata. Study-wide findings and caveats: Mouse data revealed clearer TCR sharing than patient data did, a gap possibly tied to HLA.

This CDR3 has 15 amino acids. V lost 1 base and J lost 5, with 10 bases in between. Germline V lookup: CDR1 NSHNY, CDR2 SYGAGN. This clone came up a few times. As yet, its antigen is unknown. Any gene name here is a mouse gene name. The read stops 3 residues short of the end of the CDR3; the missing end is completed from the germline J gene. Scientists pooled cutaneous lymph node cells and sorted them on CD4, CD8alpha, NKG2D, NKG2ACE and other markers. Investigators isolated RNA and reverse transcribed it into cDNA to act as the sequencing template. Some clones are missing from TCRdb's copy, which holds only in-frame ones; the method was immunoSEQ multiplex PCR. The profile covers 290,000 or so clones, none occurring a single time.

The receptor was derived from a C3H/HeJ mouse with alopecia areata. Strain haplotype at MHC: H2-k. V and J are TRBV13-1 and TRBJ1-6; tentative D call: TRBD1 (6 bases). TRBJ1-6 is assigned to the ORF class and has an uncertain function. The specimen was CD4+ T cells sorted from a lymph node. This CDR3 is CASSDHRDHNSPLYF. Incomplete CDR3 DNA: TGTGCCAGCAGTGATCACAGGGACCATAATTCGCCC.